The sample holds one count of the clone carrying this T cell receptor (beta chain). The antigen remains undetermined. The CDR3 spans 16 residues. The V gene lost 1 base and the J gene lost 5 bases, with 14 bases spanning the gap. Looked up from germline, CDR1 is SGHVS and CDR2 is FNYEAQ. Assay used: immunoSEQ multiplex PCR; TCRdb lists only in-frame clones, some missing. The data show 60,000 to 85,000 clones, with roughly nine tenths seen just once and 3% to 4% held by the top ten. Patients with autoimmune history or systemic immunosuppression were excluded. This specimen comes from a study of OX40 agonist ivuxolimab in advanced cancers. Regarding the study as a whole: Clonal expansion from baseline to week 6 occurred in both CD4+ and CD8+ T cells.

Here the sequenced sample was CD4+ or CD8+ T cells sorted from blood, taken in a trial of the OX40 agonist ivuxolimab. The TCR sequence derives from an adult with an advanced solid tumor such as melanoma, head and neck, liver or kidney cancer. This rearrangement joins TRBV7-6 to TRBJ2-2; D is unclear. The chain's CDR3 is CASSLVGLGSTGELFF. The CDR3 DNA sequence: TGTGCCAGCAGCTTAGTGGGCCTAGGGTCGACCGGGGAGCTGTTTTTT.